These 18 T cell receptor beta chains share one sample of origin, sequenced in a study of vaccination effects on CD4 cells after COVID-19. Sequencing was preceded by expansion of antigen-specific CD4+ T cells with viral peptide pools in the ViraFEST assay. It was after approximately 10 days of culture that CD4+ T cells were isolated. Either the mRNA-1273 or the BNT162b2 vaccine was given to participants as two doses. The table came from immunoSEQ multiplex PCR; TCRdb's copy has only in-frame clones and leaves some out. The sample has some 16,000 clones; approximately 80% are singletons. For these TCRs, the target antigens are not known. This specimen consisted of CD4+ T cells from PBMCs cultured with HCoV-NL63 spike peptides, obtained after COVID-19 vaccination. Source of these receptors: a human donor who received a COVID-19 vaccine.

The V call is TRBV5-8, the J call TRBJ1-4; 9 bases match TRBD1. Germline lookup yields CDR1 SGHTS and CDR2 YDEGEE. The junction had 5 bases not matched to a gene; V was cut back by 1 base and J by 7 bases. CDR3 length: 15 residues. The CDR3 here is CASSLTGTGSEKLFF. CDR3 nucleotide sequence: TGTGCCAGCAGCTTGACCGGGACAGGGAGTGAAAAACTGTTTTTT.

CDR3 nucleotides: TGTGCCAGCAGTAGCCATTCTAACTATGGCTACACCTTC. Encoded protein: CASSSHSNYGYTF. The rearrangement links TRBV6-5 to TRBJ1-2; D gene uncertain. Germline CDR1 is MNHEY and CDR2 is SVGAGI. V lost 5 bases and J 0 bases, leaving 7 bases between the germline ends. This CDR3 has 13 residues.

The chain carries TRBV20-1 and TRBJ1-1; maybe TRBD1 (6 bases). Germline V gene data show CDR1 as DFQATT and CDR2 as SNEGSKA (reference sequence). The CDR3 length is 11 residues. CDR3 protein: CRGAWGTEAFF. The DNA for the CDR3 is TGCAGGGGGGCGTGGGGCACTGAAGCTTTCTTT.

The rearrangement uses TRBV28 and TRBJ1-1; TRBD1 matches 7 bases. The CDR3 runs 16 residues. Germline-derived CDR1 and CDR2 are MDHEN and SYDVKM. The V gene end was trimmed by 2 bases and the J gene end by 7 bases; junction bases not matched to a gene: 13. The CDR3 sequence: CASSLKGAGGQFEAFF. CDR3 coding DNA: TGTGCCAGCAGTTTAAAGGGGGCGGGGGGACAGTTTGAAGCTTTCTTT.

The rearrangement joins TRBV7-9 to TRBJ1-1; no firm D call. V dropped 2 bases and J dropped 1 base, with 14 bases sitting between them. Germline values: CDR1 SEHNR, CDR2 FQNEAQ (reference sequence). The length of the CDR3 is 16 residues. In DNA form, the CDR3 reads TGTGCCAGCAGCTTACGCGGTGGAGGAGAGAACACTGAAGCTTTCTTT. Translation gives CASSLRGGGENTEAFF.

The rearrangement joins TRBV28 to TRBJ2-2; 8 bases line up with TRBD2. The CDR3 runs 13 residues. Germline V gene lookup returns CDR1 MDHEN and CDR2 SYDVKM. The J segment lost 7 bases and the V segment lost 3 bases, leaving 1 base of the junction unmatched. DNA for the CDR3: TGTGCCAGCAGTTTCGGGGGGGTCGGGGAGCTGTTTTTT. This codes for CASSFGGVGELFF.

V and J are TRBV20-1 and TRBJ1-3; a weak D match, TRBD1 (5 bases). V was shortened by 3 bases and J by 0 bases, with 12 bases between the two germline ends. This CDR3 is 15 amino acids long. Germline V gives CDR1 DFQATT, CDR2 SNEGSKA (reference sequence). Written as DNA, the CDR3 is TGCAGTGCTAGTGGGGGGATAGCCTCTGGAAACACCATATATTTT. Translating gives CSASGGIASGNTIYF.

V gene TRBV3-1 (or the pseudogene TRBV3-2) combines with J gene TRBJ1-5; TRBD1 agrees at 8 bases. The junction had 8 bases not matched to a gene; V was cut back by 4 bases and J by 0 bases. The CDR3 covers 17 residues. CDR1 LGHDT and CDR2 YNNKEL come from the germline V gene (reference sequence). DNA for the CDR3: TGTGCCAGCAGCCCGAGGGACAGGATGGCTAGCAATCAGCCCCAGCATTTT. Translating it yields CASSPRDRMASNQPQHF.

The rearrangement links TRBV18 to TRBJ2-7; 7 bases are a match to TRBD1. CDR3 length equals 14 residues. Germline V lookup: CDR1 KGHSH, CDR2 LQKENI. Germline trimming cut 3 bases from V and 3 bases from J; bases unmatched to any gene: 5. Written as DNA, the CDR3 is TGTGCCAGCTCACCGGGACAGCAGGGCTACGAGCAGTACTTC. Protein: CASSPGQQGYEQYF.

CDR3 coding DNA: TGTGCCAGCAAGACTCAACAACAGGGATCTGGAAACACCATATATTTT. This translates into CASKTQQQGSGNTIYF. The chain has TRBV6-6 and TRBJ1-3; D possibly corresponds to TRBD1 (6 bases). The CDR3 contains 16 residues. Germline V lookup: CDR1 MNHNY, CDR2 SVGAGI (reference sequence). V was pared by 7 bases and J by 1 base, with 17 bases between.

This chain links TRBV7-9 with TRBJ2-7; 11 nucleotides align to TRBD1. Germline values: CDR1 SEHNR, CDR2 FQNEAQ (reference sequence). The CDR3 contains 15 residues. V shed 7 bases and J 2 bases; nucleotides not matched to a gene: 7. CDR3 protein: CASNQDRGLPYEQYF. The CDR3 DNA reads TGTGCCAGCAACCAGGACAGGGGGCTTCCCTACGAGCAGTACTTC.

The chain is built from TRBV19 and TRBJ2-3; D perhaps matches TRBD1 (5 bases). Deletions cut 5 bases from V and 2 bases from J, with 11 bases between. Germline CDR1 is LNHDA and CDR2 is SQIVND (reference sequence). There are 14 residues in the CDR3. DNA of the CDR3: TGTGCCAGTAGTCGGACACCACTCACAGATACGCAGTATTTT. Translating it yields CASSRTPLTDTQYF.

In its sample, this clone was seen a few times. The rearrangement uses TRBV14 and TRBJ1-2, with D tentatively TRBD1 (5 bases). Per the germline V gene, CDR1 is SGHDN and CDR2 is FVKESK. The CDR3 consists of 14 residues. Trimming shortened V by 4 bases and J by 4 bases, and 13 bases separated the two germline ends. This CDR3 is CASSPFQGTYGYTF. The CDR3 region has the DNA TGTGCCAGCAGCCCTTTCCAGGGTACCTATGGCTACACCTTC.

The J gene is TRBJ1-1, the V gene TRBV7-2; D is unresolved. This CDR3 is built from 16 residues. V lost 1 base and J 0 bases, leaving 12 bases between the germline ends. Looked up from germline, CDR1 is SGHTA and CDR2 is FQGNSA. In DNA form, the CDR3 reads TGTGCCAGCAGCTTAGGAGGCAAGAAAATGAACACTGAAGCTTTCTTT. Residues: CASSLGGKKMNTEAFF.

This clone was seen only once. This chain links TRBV11-2 with TRBJ2-1; no firm D call. V was cut by 3 bases and J by 6 bases, with 3 bases left in between. The CDR3 length is 11 residues. Germline CDR1 and CDR2: SGHAT and FQNNGV. CDR3 DNA: TGTGCCAGCAGCTTCCTCAATGAGCAGTTCTTC. Translation: CASSFLNEQFF.

The chain combines TRBV6-5 with TRBJ1-2, with 7 bases lining up with TRBD1. V lost 2 bases to trimming and J lost 5 bases; unmatched junction nucleotides: 2. Germline assignment: CDR1 MNHEY and CDR2 SVGAGI. The CDR3 is made up of 13 amino acids. DNA of the CDR3: TGTGCCAGCAGTTACCGACAGGGTTATGGCTACACCTTC. Protein sequence: CASSYRQGYGYTF.

The gene calls are TRBV5-5 and TRBJ2-7; D remains unclear. The CDR3 is made up of 13 amino acids. With 1 base removed from V and 1 base from J, the gap between germline ends came to 6 bases. The germline V gene encodes CDR1 SGHKS and CDR2 YYEKEE (reference sequence). CDR3 nucleotides: TGTGCCAGCAGCTTGATCTCTTCCTACGAGCAGTACTTC. It encodes CASSLISSYEQYF.

In DNA form, the CDR3 reads TGTGCCAGCAGTCCCCTGGGTGGGGAAAAACTGTTTTTT. Protein product: CASSPLGGEKLFF. The chain carries TRBV6-5 and TRBJ1-4; D is unresolved. The CDR3 has 13 amino acids. Trimming pared 5 bases from V and 8 bases from J, leaving 12 bases between. The germline V gene encodes CDR1 MNHEY and CDR2 SVGAGI.